This TCR beta chain was retrieved from a study of response to subunit inactivated influenza vaccine. Using its own MiXCR run on the RT-PCR reads, TCRdb lists one record per CDR3 protein. The table has about 570,000 distinct CDR3 sequences, 11% seen once. This clonotype turned up a few times. In germline, CDR1 is MDHEN, CDR2 SYDVKM. The CDR3 runs to 15 residues. V shed 6 bases and J 5 bases; nucleotides not matched to a gene: 8. The sample was also linked to a second study, of T cells expressing NK-cell markers. That report adds: TCR beta libraries carry UMIs added by 5'RACE template switching. Sorted CD3+CD56-NKG2C+, CD3+CD56+NKG2C- and CD3+CD56+NKG2C+ T cells were the source of the TCR beta repertoires. In more than 5 donors, dominant CD3+CD56+NKG2C+ clonotypes ranked among the top 10 CD8+ clonotypes. These same clonotypes (in several donors) also led the CD3+CD56-NKG2C+ fraction. Certain NKG2C+ T cell clones were expanded, and their HCMV specificity remained unclear.

The chain carries TRBV28 and TRBJ2-1, with 9 positions matching TRBD1. The TCR comes from a man aged 45 to 65 who received an inactivated influenza vaccine. Specimen: PBMCs from blood, collected on the day of vaccination. The CDR3 coding sequence is TGTGCCAGCAGACCTGGGGGACAGGGAAACAATGAGCAGTTCTTC. This sequence encodes CASRPGGQGNNEQFF. Looking up the rest from reference TRBV28 and TRBJ2-1 gives the full variable domain: DVKVTQSSRYLVKRTGEKVFLECVQDMDHENMFWYRQDPGLGLRLIYFSYDVKMKEKGDIPEGYSVSREKKERFSLILESASTNQTSMYLCASRPGGQGNNEQFFGPGTRLTVL.